This is a list of T cell receptor beta chains from one sample in a study of blood T cell repertoires in COVID-19. This table comes from immunoSEQ multiplex PCR, and its TCRdb copy is limited to in-frame clones, with some not included. The sample carries about 260,000 clones, about 89% recorded once. Material: peripheral blood. The receptors here all came from a woman aged 45 to 65 with acute or convalescent COVID-19. Both conserved end residues are part of each CDR3. D genes are given only for firm matches. Some rows mark clone size as missing; the rest say once, few, many or name a class of expanded clone.

V gene	D gene	clone size	J gene	CDR3 protein	CDR3 DNA
TRBV24-1	.	once	TRBJ2-1	CATSDLEGAGYNEQFF	TGTGCCACCAGTGATTTAGAAGGCGCAGGGTACAATGAGCAGTTCTTC
TRBV7-9	.	.	TRBJ2-5	CASNLGGGRGSRETQYF	TGTGCCAGCAACTTAGGGGGAGGGAGAGGGTCTAGGGAGACCCAGTACTTC
TRBV6-5	.	.	TRBJ2-7	CASRDGSSYEQYF	TGTGCCAGCAGGGACGGGAGCTCCTACGAGCAGTACTTC
TRBV5-4	.	.	TRBJ1-5	CASSFGDGFGNQPQHF	TGTGCCAGCAGCTTCGGCGACGGATTCGGGAATCAGCCCCAGCATTTT
TRBV5-1	.	once	TRBJ2-6	CASSREFNSGANVLTF	TGCGCCAGCAGCAGGGAGTTCAACTCTGGGGCCAACGTCCTGACTTTC
TRBV5-4	TRBD1	.	TRBJ2-2	CASSSGFDRGLNTGELFF	TGTGCCAGCAGCTCCGGTTTCGACAGGGGGCTCAACACCGGGGAGCTGTTTTTT
TRBV14	TRBD2	.	TRBJ2-2	CASSQGYGRWIGELFF	TGTGCCAGCAGCCAAGGGTACGGGAGGTGGATCGGGGAGCTGTTTTTT
TRBV10-3	TRBD2	.	TRBJ2-3	CAISEGVLAGEGYDTQYF	TGTGCCATCAGTGAAGGGGTACTAGCGGGAGAGGGCTACGATACGCAGTATTTT
TRBV27	.	.	TRBJ1-2	CASQPNWGGQGYTF	TGTGCCAGCCAACCCAACTGGGGGGGCCAAGGCTACACCTTC
TRBV7-3	.	.	TRBJ1-1	CASSGEENTEAFF	TGTGCCAGCAGCGGGGAGGAGAACACTGAAGCTTTCTTT
TRBV19	TRBD1	.	TRBJ1-6	CASSKTTGGGFSPLHF	TGTGCCAGTAGTAAAACGACAGGGGGCGGATTTTCACCCCTCCACTTT
TRBV7-7	.	.	TRBJ2-5	CASSLAPSRETQYF	TGTGCTAGCAGCTTAGCCCCTTCTCGGGAGACCCAGTACTTC
TRBV12-2	.	.	TRBJ2-3	CASRLWGLSHVMDTQYF	TGTGCAAGTCGCTTATGGGGACTATCTCACGTTATGGATACGCAGTATTTT
TRBV30	TRBD1	.	TRBJ2-2	CAWSRPGQGLPGELFF	TGTGCCTGGAGTAGACCGGGACAGGGACTTCCCGGGGAGCTGTTTTTT
TRBV9	TRBD2	.	TRBJ2-7	CASSRLATPGEQYF	TGTGCCAGCAGCCGACTAGCGACCCCTGGGGAGCAGTACTTC
TRBV24-1	.	once	TRBJ2-7	CATSDYRYRVVYEQYF	TGTGCCACCAGTGATTACCGATACAGGGTGGTGTACGAGCAGTACTTC
TRBV2	.	.	TRBJ2-7	CASSEGPFNPYEQYF	TGTGCCAGCAGTGAAGGGCCATTCAATCCCTACGAGCAGTACTTC
TRBV11-2	TRBD2	.	TRBJ2-1	CASSYTSGTYNEQFF	TGTGCCAGCAGCTATACTAGCGGGACCTACAATGAGCAGTTCTTC
TRBV9	.	.	TRBJ2-1	CASSFSRRYNEQFF	TGTGCCAGCAGCTTCTCTAGACGGTACAATGAGCAGTTCTTC
TRBV7-3	.	.	TRBJ2-5	CASSLNPRGFGETQYF	TGTGCCAGCAGCTTAAACCCTAGGGGTTTTGGCGAGACCCAGTACTTC
TRBV7-3	.	.	TRBJ2-1	CASSTQPGTYNEQFF	TGTGCCAGCAGCACTCAGCCGGGGACATACAATGAGCAGTTCTTC
TRBV28	.	few	TRBJ2-6	CASSLSRAGANVLTF	TGTGCCAGCAGTTTGTCCAGGGCTGGGGCCAACGTCCTGACTTTC
TRBV9	TRBD2	.	TRBJ2-1	CASSLGLANEQFF	TGTGCCAGCAGCTTGGGACTAGCCAATGAGCAGTTCTTC
TRBV28	TRBD1	.	TRBJ1-6	CASSTGALMSSLHF	TGTGCCAGCAGCACAGGGGCCCTGATGTCGTCCCTCCACTTT
TRBV5-1	TRBD1	.	TRBJ2-7	CAIPDRSYF	TGCGCCATCCCGGACAGGTCGTACTTC
TRBV5-1	.	.	TRBJ2-1	CASSRQGGGSYNEQFF	TGCGCCAGCAGCCGACAGGGAGGAGGATCCTACAATGAGCAGTTCTTC